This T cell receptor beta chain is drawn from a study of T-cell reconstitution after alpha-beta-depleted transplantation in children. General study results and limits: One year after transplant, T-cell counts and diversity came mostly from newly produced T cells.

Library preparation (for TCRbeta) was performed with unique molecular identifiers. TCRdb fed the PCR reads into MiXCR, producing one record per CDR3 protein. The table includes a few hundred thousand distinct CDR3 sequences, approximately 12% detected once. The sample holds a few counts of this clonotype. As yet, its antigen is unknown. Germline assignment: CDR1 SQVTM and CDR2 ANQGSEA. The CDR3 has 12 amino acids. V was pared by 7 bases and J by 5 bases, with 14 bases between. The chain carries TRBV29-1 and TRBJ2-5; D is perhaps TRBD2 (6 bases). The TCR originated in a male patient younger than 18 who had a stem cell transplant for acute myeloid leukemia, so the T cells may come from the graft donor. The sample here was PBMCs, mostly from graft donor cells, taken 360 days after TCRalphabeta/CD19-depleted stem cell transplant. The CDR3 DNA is TGCAGCGGTACCCGGGACTCGGAGACCCAGTACTTC. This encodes CSGTRDSETQYF. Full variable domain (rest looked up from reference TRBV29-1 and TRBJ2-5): SAVISQKPSRDICQRGTSLTIQCQVDSQVTMMFWYRQQPGQSLTLIATANQGSEATYESGFVIDKFPISRPNLTFSTLTVSNMSPEDSSIYLCSGTRDSETQYFGPGTRLLVL.